This passage covers 11 T cell receptor beta chains from one sample sequenced in a study of blood T cell repertoires in COVID-19. The method was immunoSEQ multiplex PCR; TCRdb's version includes in-frame clones alone and lacks a portion of them. The top ten clones hold about 14% of a sample with around 250,000 clones, 80% to 90% of them seen once. Sequenced input: PBMCs or T cells enriched from blood (not recorded which). The receptor set was obtained from a man younger than 35 who had recovered from COVID-19.

As for this clone: Other DNA sequences of this sample code for an identical CDR3. The genes are TRBV19 and TRBJ1-3, with unresolved D. V was cut by 3 bases and J by 2 bases, with 8 bases left in between. The CDR3 runs to 14 residues. Germline CDR1 and CDR2: LNHDA and SQIVND (reference sequence). CDR3 in amino acids: CASSIGGAGNTIYF. Here the CDR3 DNA reads TGTGCCAGTAGTATCGGAGGAGCTGGAAACACCATATATTTT.

This clone was seen a single time. V gene TRBV24-1 combines with J gene TRBJ2-1, with 11 bases aligning to TRBD1. There are 16 residues in the CDR3. Germline CDR1 and CDR2: KGHDR and SFDVKD. Trimming cost V 7 bases and J 7 bases; bases outside gene matches: 11. CDR3 sequence (DNA): TGTGCCACCAGCCCCCCCGGGACAGGGGGAGGAAATGAGCAGTTCTTC. Translation: CATSPPGTGGGNEQFF.

This clone was recorded many times. The same CDR3 can be traced to other DNA sequences in this sample. The V call is TRBV6-5, the J call TRBJ1-5, with 7 nucleotides matching TRBD1. V was clipped by 6 bases and J by 4 bases; unmatched bases: 6. CDR3 size: 14 residues. Per germline, CDR1 MNHEY and CDR2 SVGAGI. The CDR3 protein is CASRRTGRNQPQHF. The CDR3 nucleotides read TGTGCCAGCAGAAGGACAGGAAGGAATCAGCCCCAGCATTTT.

The chain combines TRBV4-1 with TRBJ1-1, with D perhaps TRBD1 (5 bases). From germline, CDR1 is MGHRA and CDR2 YSYEKL. This CDR3 region has 16 residues. V dropped 4 bases and J dropped 1 base, with 16 bases sitting between them. This CDR3 is CASSPTAGTKNTEAFF. The CDR3 coding sequence is TGCGCCAGCAGCCCTACCGCAGGGACTAAGAACACTGAAGCTTTCTTT.

CDR3 DNA sequence: TGCGCCAGCAGCCCTAGCGGGCCAAGCACAGATACGCAGTATTTT. This translates into CASSPSGPSTDTQYF. The rearrangement joins TRBV4-1 to TRBJ2-3; 8 bases are shared with TRBD2. Germline V lookup: CDR1 MGHRA, CDR2 YSYEKL. The CDR3 length is 15 residues. Trimming cost V 4 bases and J 0 bases; bases outside gene matches: 3.

V and J are TRBV29-1 and TRBJ1-1; TRBD1 is a possible D gene (5 bases). Germline V gene data show CDR1 as SQVTM and CDR2 as ANQGSEA. CDR3 length: 13 amino acids. The V end was cut by 3 bases, the J end by 6 bases, with 14 bases between. CDR3 loop: CSVDRTIGPEAFF. The CDR3 DNA follows: TGCAGCGTTGATAGGACAATCGGTCCTGAAGCTTTCTTT.

The chain has TRBV25-1 and TRBJ1-3, with TRBD1 as a possible D gene (6 bases). Germline V CDR1 and CDR2: MGHDK, SYGVNS. Trimming took off 7 bases at V and 4 bases at J, with 17 bases between the two ends. The CDR3 consists of 15 residues. CDR3 DNA sequence: TGTGCCAGCAACGCCGGGACATACTCAGGAAACACCATATATTTT. It yields the protein CASNAGTYSGNTIYF.

The chain joins TRBV27 to TRBJ2-7; D might be TRBD1 (6 bases). The CDR3 has 13 residues. Germline values: CDR1 MNHEY, CDR2 SMNVEV (reference sequence). Between the trimmed V and J ends, which lost 3 bases and 3 bases, there was a span of 9 bases. The CDR3 bases are TGTGCCAGCAGTTTGGACAGAAGCTACGAGCAGTACTTC. Translation gives CASSLDRSYEQYF.

The chain joins TRBV28 to TRBJ2-1, with D tentatively TRBD2 (7 bases). V was cut by 1 base and J by 4 bases, with 11 bases left in between. This CDR3 has 15 amino acids. Germline V lookup: CDR1 MDHEN, CDR2 SYDVKM. This chain's CDR3 is CASSLYREGYNEQFF. The DNA of the CDR3 is TGTGCCAGCAGTTTATACAGGGAGGGGTACAATGAGCAGTTCTTC. Together with reference TRBV28 and TRBJ2-1, the CDR3 gives the full variable domain: DVKVTQSSRYLVKRTGEKVFLECVQDMDHENMFWYRQDPGLGLRLIYFSYDVKMKEKGDIPEGYSVSREKKERFSLILESASTNQTSMYLCASSLYREGYNEQFFGPGTRLTVL.

V and J are TRBV4-1 and TRBJ2-5; tentatively, D is TRBD2 (6 bases). Germline assignment: CDR1 MGHRA and CDR2 YSYEKL. This CDR3 region has 15 residues. V was cut by 3 bases and J by 5 bases, with 16 bases left in between. CDR3 sequence: CASSHATRLRETQYF. Written as DNA, the CDR3 is TGCGCCAGCAGCCACGCGACTAGGTTGCGTGAGACCCAGTACTTC.

The chain combines TRBV5-1 with TRBJ2-7, with 9 bases identical to TRBD2. V was clipped by 0 bases and J by 6 bases; unmatched bases: 7. The CDR3 loop spans 15 amino acids. Per germline, CDR1 SGHRS and CDR2 YFSETQ. The CDR3 loop is CASSLAGGRGAEQYF. CDR3 nucleotide sequence: TGCGCCAGCAGCTTGGCCGGCGGGAGGGGAGCCGAGCAGTACTTC.